Listed below are T cell receptor beta chains from one sample, sequenced in a study of blood T cell repertoires in COVID-19. TCRdb's table, derived via immunoSEQ multiplex PCR, lists solely in-frame clones and lacks some. The data show 310,000 or so clones, about nine tenths seen once. Sequencing was performed on peripheral blood. The source of these receptors is a woman aged 25-40 years with COVID-19, enrolled during active disease. CDR3s leave out the opening cysteine and the closing phenylalanine or tryptophan.

TRBV27	TRBJ1-1	ASSTHGGTEAF
TRBV24-1	TRBJ2-2	ATSDLTGSGELF
TRBV2	TRBJ1-5	ASSDMAAVYSNQPQH
TRBV6-5	TRBJ2-1	ASGGDRAYNEQF
TRBV20-1	TRBJ2-1	SASNSGGYNEQF
TRBV21-1	TRBJ1-5	ASSRTTGPNQPQH
TRBV14	TRBJ1-1	ASSPYPGQWDTEAF
TRBV5-1	TRBJ2-1	ASSLGTGYNEQF
TRBV6-1	TRBJ1-2	ASSEARALSGYT
TRBV14	TRBJ2-3	ASSQRVGQGKDTQY
TRBV4-2	TRBJ2-2	ASSQDTTSGRVVNTGELF
TRBV30	TRBJ1-1	AWRTGPPAWENTEAF
TRBV9	TRBJ1-4	ASSSHDRVGEKLF
TRBV18	TRBJ2-5	ASSPKTSGRETQY
TRBV15	TRBJ2-7	ATSRVGTAYEQY
TRBV3-1/TRBV3-2	TRBJ1-2	ASSPGTHNYGYT